Included here is one TCR beta chain sequence, with context. The record originates from a study of radiotherapy plus CTLA-4 blockade in lung cancer. TCRdb keeps only in-frame clones here, not all; method: immunoSEQ multiplex PCR. The sample has around 130,000 clones, approximately 90% seen once. Sample: peripheral blood, taken from a patient treated with radiotherapy plus ipilimumab. The TCR sequence derives from a human donor with non-small cell lung cancer that progressed on radiotherapy plus ipilimumab.

The CDR3 reads CSVATGLTNTEAFF. The CDR3 DNA follows: TGCAGCGTTGCGACCGGACTTACGAACACTGAAGCTTTCTTT. The chain joins TRBV29-1 to TRBJ1-1; no definite D call. This CDR3 spans 14 amino acids. The ends were cut back, 4 bases at V and 1 base at J, with 13 bases in the middle. Per germline, CDR1 SQVTM and CDR2 ANQGSEA.